The 4 T cell receptor beta chains below come from one sample, sequenced in a study of blood T cell repertoires in COVID-19. The table came from immunoSEQ multiplex PCR; TCRdb's copy has only in-frame clones and leaves some out. This sample has fewer than 300,000 clones, with more than 75% found just once. Source material: PBMCs or T cells enriched from blood (not recorded which). The receptors derive from a man aged 18 to 30 who had recovered from COVID-19.

The chain carries TRBV7-2 and TRBJ2-3; weak D call: TRBD2 (6 bases). Per germline, CDR1 SGHTA and CDR2 FQGNSA. The ends were cut back, 3 bases at V and 0 bases at J, with 13 bases in the middle. The CDR3 is made up of 16 amino acids. The CDR3 DNA reads TGTGCCAGCAGCTTTATAGGGCGGGGAAGCACAGATACGCAGTATTTT. As protein: CASSFIGRGSTDTQYF.

J is TRBJ1-4 and V is TRBV29-1; the D is unclear. From germline, CDR1 is SQVTM and CDR2 ANQGSEA. Trimming took off 5 bases at V and 8 bases at J, with 9 bases between the two ends. The CDR3 spans 11 residues. The chain's CDR3 is CSVSTMEKLFF. As DNA, the CDR3 is TGCAGCGTTTCCACAATGGAAAAACTGTTTTTT.

The chain joins TRBV10-1 to TRBJ2-1, with D perhaps TRBD1 (5 bases). The germline V and J ends were trimmed by 0 bases and 2 bases, with 8 bases remaining between them. The germline V gene has CDR1 WNHNN and CDR2 SYGVQD (reference sequence). The CDR3 runs to 15 residues. CDR3 in DNA: TGCGCCAGCAGTGAGTCGGAGACAGCCTACAATGAGCAGTTCTTC. It codes for CASSESETAYNEQFF.

The chain combines TRBV5-6 with TRBJ2-5, with 7 bases identical to TRBD2. CDR1 and CDR2 from the germline V gene are SGHDT and YYEEEE. This CDR3 is built from 14 residues. Trimming at V came to 6 bases and at J to 5 bases, leaving 10 bases not matched to a gene. In DNA, the CDR3 is TGTGCCAGCAATGGGAGGGGTGTGTTTGAGACCCAGTACTTC. This gives the protein CASNGRGVFETQYF.